This T cell receptor beta chain stems from a study of blood T cell repertoires in COVID-19. Study-wide background: COVID-19 samples from acute and convalescent phases originated in the United States, Italy and Spain.

Assay used: immunoSEQ multiplex PCR; TCRdb lists only in-frame clones, some missing. Among hundreds of thousands of clones, around 90% were seen once, and the ten largest hold less than 9%. In germline, CDR1 is MGHDK, CDR2 SYGVNS. Trimming at V came to 7 bases and at J to 2 bases, leaving 8 bases not matched to a gene. This CDR3 has 14 amino acids. Sequenced sample: peripheral blood. The receptor comes from a woman between 45 and 65 years old with COVID-19, enrolled during active disease. The gene calls are TRBV25-1 and TRBJ2-7; 7 bases map to TRBD1. The CDR3 DNA reads as TGTGCCAGCACTCCCAGGGGGTCCCCCTACGAGCAGTACTTC. Protein product: CASTPRGSPYEQYF.